One TCR beta chain is described in this entry. The antigen is undetermined. The data were taken from a study of cytomegalovirus exposure and HLA in healthy donors. Study-wide results and limits: The CMV antigen specificity of a few CMV-associated chains was confirmed through in vitro analysis. Later work found most CMV-associated TCR beta chains apparently HLA-restricted.

The primer mix had 60 Vbeta and 13 Jbeta primers. The protocol was immunoSEQ multiplex PCR, while the TCRdb copy is restricted to in-frame clones and leaves out a portion. The table has 150,000 to 200,000 clones, roughly four fifths seen once. The clonotype originates from a woman in her thirties or forties in good health and CMV-seronegative. The sample taken for sequencing was PBMCs.

CDR3 protein: CASSGQNYGYTF. CDR3 coding DNA: TGTGCCAGCAGTGGACAGAACTATGGCTACACCTTC. The rearrangement links TRBV2 to TRBJ1-2, with a weak D call TRBD1 (5 bases). This CDR3 is built from 12 residues. The germline gives CDR1 SNHLY, CDR2 FYNNEI. Trimming stripped 4 bases from V and 2 bases from J, with 5 bases between.